This T cell receptor beta chain was captured by sequencing in a study of T cells in Graves' hyperthyroidism and ophthalmopathy. Uncontrolled infection, other autoimmune disease, pregnancy or lactation excluded patients. The sample holds many counts of this clonotype. Antigen specificity is unknown. The CDR3 contains 14 residues. In germline, CDR1 is SGHTA, CDR2 FQGTGA. The V and J ends lost 5 bases and 6 bases respectively, with 17 bases between them. Findings of the study overall: Ophthalmopathy was told apart from stable hyperthyroidism by a 13 V-J model. Researchers found most expanded thyroid clonotypes above 0.001 in blood as well.

The TCR beta CDR3 regions underwent amplification using RNA transcripts as the source. In the first-round RT-PCR of the TCR CDR3, the HTBI primer set was used. Via MiXCR, TCRdb re-called the multiplex PCR reads, giving one row per CDR3 protein. The table records fewer than 500,000 distinct CDR3 sequences, 14% of them present only once. This chain links TRBV7-3 with TRBJ2-7; perhaps D is TRBD1 or TRBD2 (6 bases each). This TCR came from a woman aged 25 to 39 with Graves' ophthalmopathy. Material for sequencing was blood. The CDR3 reads CASSETGPRGEQYF. Here the CDR3 DNA reads TGTGCCAGCAGCGAGACAGGTCCGCGGGGCGAGCAGTACTTC.